This T cell receptor (beta chain) was recorded in a study of blood T cell repertoires in COVID-19 (dated by TCRdb to 2020 to 2021). Regarding the complete study: Collaborator samples came from the United States, Italy and Spain and covered acute and convalescent phases of COVID-19. The samples were drawn from the first 160 participants of the ongoing ImmuneRACE study and from some 1,300 subjects provided by 6 global collaborators. Subjects who had been exposed to COVID-19, were actively infected with it, or had recovered from it provided the deeply sampled blood TCRbeta repertoires that made up the dataset. The prospective study material was composed of cDNA or gDNA derived from T cells, B-cell-depleted T cells, or PBMCs. A freely available public database, intended as a resource for researchers studying the immune response to SARS-CoV-2, is where the repertoires were released. Nearly every sample came with metadata listing a de-identified subject ID, COVID-19 status, age in years and sex. Where available, HLA class I and class II types were taken from metadata supplied by the sample provider and were not determined by assay-based typing. The full study reports these points: Clinical and demographic metadata were provided uncurated, with the amount varying by source and participant.

About this clone: Its recognized antigen is unknown. Base qualities are missing; no much larger clone stands one base away.

Measured from the cysteine to the phenylalanine, the CDR3 is 13 residues long. Solely the CDR3 DNA is kept, with 39 bases framed from the first base. V lost 5 bases and J lost 0 bases; the stretch between them is 8 bases long. Based on the germline V gene, the CDR1 and CDR2 sequences are MGHRA and YSYEKL. One collaborating source in Seattle enrolled patients while the patients were actively infected and followed the patients over time throughout the course of disease. Whole blood was collected in K2EDTA tubes by collaborating institutions according to the institutions' own protocols. For TCRbeta analysis, collaborators shipped samples in one of three forms: frozen whole blood, isolated PBMCs, or DNA extracted from either of those sample types. TCRbeta CDR3 regions were amplified from genomic DNA by means of the immunoSEQ Assay, a bias-controlled multiplex PCR. Per the source publication's procedure: Within the assay, amplification of reference gene primers was used to estimate how many nucleated cells each sample contained. To quantify the absolute abundance of each unique TCRbeta CDR3 rearrangement, sequence reads were collapsed and filtered. For each sample, productive Simpson clonality was calculated by taking the square root of Simpson's diversity index across productive rearrangements. As stored in TCRdb, this immuneACCESS dataset retains in-frame rearrangements with V and J assigned. A fraction of the clones does not appear; measured against another copy, unresolved V genes explain less than half of the discrepancy, and the remainder lacks a known reason. The V and J calls and clone size come from that table; D and trimming were worked out from the DNA. The sample table holds about 500,000 clones, of which approximately 92% were seen once. The top ten constitute around 0.9% of the sample.

The sequence was collected from a young man with COVID-19, enrolled during active disease. The chain was built from TRBV4-1 and TRBJ2-7; the D segment could be TRBD2, given 5 matching bases. Source material: peripheral blood. The bases are TGCGCCAGCAGCTGGACTGACTCCTACGAGCAGTACTTC. Its amino acids are CASSWTDSYEQYF.